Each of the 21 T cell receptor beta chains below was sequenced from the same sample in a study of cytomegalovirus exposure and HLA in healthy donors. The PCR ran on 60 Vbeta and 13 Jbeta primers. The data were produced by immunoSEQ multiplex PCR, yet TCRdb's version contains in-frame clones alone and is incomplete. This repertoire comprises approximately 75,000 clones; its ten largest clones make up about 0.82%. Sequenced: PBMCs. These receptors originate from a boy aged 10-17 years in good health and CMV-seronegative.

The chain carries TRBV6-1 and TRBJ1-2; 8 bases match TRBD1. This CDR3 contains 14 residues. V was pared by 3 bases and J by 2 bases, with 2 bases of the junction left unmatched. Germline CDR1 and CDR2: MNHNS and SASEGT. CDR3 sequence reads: CASSDNRGNYGYTF. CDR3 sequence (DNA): TGTGCCAGCAGTGATAACAGGGGGAACTATGGCTACACCTTC.

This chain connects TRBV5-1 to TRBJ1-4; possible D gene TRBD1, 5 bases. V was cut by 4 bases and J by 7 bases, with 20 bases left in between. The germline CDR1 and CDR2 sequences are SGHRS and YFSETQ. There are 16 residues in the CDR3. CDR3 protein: CASSPALQARGEKLFF. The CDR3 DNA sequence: TGCGCCAGCAGCCCCGCCCTACAGGCTCGTGGTGAAAAACTGTTTTTT.

CDR3 sequence reads: CASSDRGANTEAFF. The CDR3 region has the DNA TGTGCCAGCAGTGATCGGGGGGCGAACACTGAAGCTTTCTTT. This chain links TRBV2 with TRBJ1-1; maybe TRBD1 (6 bases). Germline assignment: CDR1 SNHLY and CDR2 FYNNEI. The CDR3 contains 14 residues. V shed 3 bases and J shed 1 base, with 9 bases lying between them.

The CDR3 DNA is TGTGCCAGCAGCCCTCGACTAGCGGGAGGGGCCGGGGAGCTGTTTTTT. Translation: CASSPRLAGGAGELFF. The chain couples TRBV9 to TRBJ2-2, with 14 nucleotides matching TRBD2. The germline V gene has CDR1 SGDLS and CDR2 YYNGEE. The CDR3 has 16 amino acids. Trimming took 4 bases from V and 6 from J; bases not matched to a gene: 5. The whole variable domain, filled in from reference TRBV9 and TRBJ2-2, reads DSGVTQTPKHLITATGQRVTLRCSPRSGDLSVYWYQQSLDQGLQFLIQYYNGEERAKGNILERFSAQQFPDLHSELNLSSLELGDSALYFCASSPRLAGGAGELFFGEGSRLTVL.

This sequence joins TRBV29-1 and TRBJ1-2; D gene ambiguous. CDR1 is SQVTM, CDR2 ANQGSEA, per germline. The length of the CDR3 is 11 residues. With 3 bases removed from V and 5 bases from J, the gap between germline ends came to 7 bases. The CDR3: CSVDLMYGYTF. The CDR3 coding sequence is TGCAGCGTTGATCTTATGTATGGCTACACCTTC.

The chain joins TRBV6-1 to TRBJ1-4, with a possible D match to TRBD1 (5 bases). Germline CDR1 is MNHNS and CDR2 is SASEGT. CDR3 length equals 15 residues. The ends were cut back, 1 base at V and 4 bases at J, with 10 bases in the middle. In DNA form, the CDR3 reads TGTGCCAGCAGTGAAGAGGGACTTCATAATGAAAAACTGTTTTTT. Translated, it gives CASSEEGLHNEKLFF.

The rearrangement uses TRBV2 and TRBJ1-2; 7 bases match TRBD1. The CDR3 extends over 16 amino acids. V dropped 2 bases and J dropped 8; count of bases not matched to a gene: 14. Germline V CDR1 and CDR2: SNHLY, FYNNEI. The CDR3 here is CASSEFVSGGHRGYTF. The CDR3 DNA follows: TGTGCCAGCAGTGAATTCGTGTCAGGGGGACATAGGGGCTACACCTTC. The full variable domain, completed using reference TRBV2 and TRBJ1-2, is EPEVTQTPSHQVTQMGQEVILRCVPISNHLYFYWYRQILGQKVEFLVSFYNNEISEKSEIFDDQFSVERPDGSNFTLKIRSTKLEDSAMYFCASSEFVSGGHRGYTFGSGTRLTVV.

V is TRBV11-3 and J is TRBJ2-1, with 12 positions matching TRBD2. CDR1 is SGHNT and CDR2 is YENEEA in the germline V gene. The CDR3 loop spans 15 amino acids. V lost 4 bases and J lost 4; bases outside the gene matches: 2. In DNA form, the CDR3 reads TGTGCCAGCAGCTCGACTAGCGGGGGATACAATGAGCAGTTCTTC. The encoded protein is CASSSTSGGYNEQFF.

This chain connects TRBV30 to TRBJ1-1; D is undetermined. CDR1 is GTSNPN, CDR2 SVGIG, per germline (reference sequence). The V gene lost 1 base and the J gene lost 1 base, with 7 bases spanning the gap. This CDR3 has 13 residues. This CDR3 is CAWSANKNTEAFF. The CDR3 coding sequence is TGTGCCTGGAGTGCCAACAAGAACACTGAAGCTTTCTTT.

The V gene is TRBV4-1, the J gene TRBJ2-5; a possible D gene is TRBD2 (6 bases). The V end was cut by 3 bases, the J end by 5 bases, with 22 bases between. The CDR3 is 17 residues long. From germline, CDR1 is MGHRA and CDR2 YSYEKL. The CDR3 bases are TGCGCCAGCAGCCATTACCTGCCCGGGCTAGCGAGGGAGACCCAGTACTTC. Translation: CASSHYLPGLARETQYF.

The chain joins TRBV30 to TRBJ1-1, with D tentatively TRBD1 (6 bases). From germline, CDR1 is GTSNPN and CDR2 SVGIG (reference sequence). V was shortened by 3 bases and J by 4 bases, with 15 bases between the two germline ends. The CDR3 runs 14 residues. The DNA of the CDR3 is TGTGCCTGGAGACCCCTTTGGGGGCTCACTGAAGCTTTCTTT. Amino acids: CAWRPLWGLTEAFF.

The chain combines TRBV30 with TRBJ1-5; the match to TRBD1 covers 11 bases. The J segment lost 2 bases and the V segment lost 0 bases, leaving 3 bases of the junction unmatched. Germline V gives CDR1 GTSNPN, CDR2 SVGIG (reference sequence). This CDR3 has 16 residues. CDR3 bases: TGTGCCTGGAGTGTACAGGGACAGGGGGGCAATCAGCCCCAGCATTTT. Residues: CAWSVQGQGGNQPQHF.

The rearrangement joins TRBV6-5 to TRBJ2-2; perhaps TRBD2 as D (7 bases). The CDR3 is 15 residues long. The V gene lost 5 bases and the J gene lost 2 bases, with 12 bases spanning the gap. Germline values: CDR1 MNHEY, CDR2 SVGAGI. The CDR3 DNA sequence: TGTGCCAGCAGTAGGGGGACTACAAACACCGGGGAGCTGTTTTTT. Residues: CASSRGTTNTGELFF.

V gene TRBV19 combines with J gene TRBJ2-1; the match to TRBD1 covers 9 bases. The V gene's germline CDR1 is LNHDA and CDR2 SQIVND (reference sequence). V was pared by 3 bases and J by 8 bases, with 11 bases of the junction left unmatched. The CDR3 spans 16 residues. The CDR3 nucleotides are TGTGCCAGTAGTATTAGGGACAGGGTGACAGGGTATGAGCAGTTCTTC. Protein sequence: CASSIRDRVTGYEQFF.

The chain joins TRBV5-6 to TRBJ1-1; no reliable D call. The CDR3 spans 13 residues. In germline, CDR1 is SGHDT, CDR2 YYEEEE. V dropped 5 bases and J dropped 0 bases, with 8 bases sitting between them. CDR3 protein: CASSLPLNTEAFF. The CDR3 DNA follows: TGTGCCAGCAGTTTGCCTCTGAACACTGAAGCTTTCTTT. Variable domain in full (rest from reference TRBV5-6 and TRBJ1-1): DAGVTQSPTHLIKTRGQQVTLRCSPKSGHDTVSWYQQALGQGPQFIFQYYEEEERQRGNFPDRFSGHQFPNYSSELNVNALLLGDSALYLCASSLPLNTEAFFGQGTRLTVV.

The CDR3 sequence: CASSDFSGVGNQPQHF. CDR3 DNA sequence: TGTGCCAGCAGTGATTTTTCAGGGGTGGGCAATCAGCCCCAGCATTTT. The chain uses TRBV6-1 and TRBJ1-5, with a weak D call TRBD1 (6 bases). The CDR3 sequence is 16 residues long. CDR1 MNHNS and CDR2 SASEGT come from the germline V gene. The ends were cut back, 3 bases at V and 2 bases at J, with 14 bases in the middle.

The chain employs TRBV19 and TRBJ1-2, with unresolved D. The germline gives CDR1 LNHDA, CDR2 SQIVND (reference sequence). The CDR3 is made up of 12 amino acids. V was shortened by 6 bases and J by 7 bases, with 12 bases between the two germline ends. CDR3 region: CASRAPNGGYTF. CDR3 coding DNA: TGTGCCAGTAGAGCCCCTAACGGTGGCTACACCTTC.

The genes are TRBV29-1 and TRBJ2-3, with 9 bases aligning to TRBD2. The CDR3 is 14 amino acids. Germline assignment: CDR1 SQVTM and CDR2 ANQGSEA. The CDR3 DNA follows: TGCCTTTTGGAGGGCGGGAGGGAGGCAGATACGCAGTATTTT. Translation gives CLLEGGREADTQYF.

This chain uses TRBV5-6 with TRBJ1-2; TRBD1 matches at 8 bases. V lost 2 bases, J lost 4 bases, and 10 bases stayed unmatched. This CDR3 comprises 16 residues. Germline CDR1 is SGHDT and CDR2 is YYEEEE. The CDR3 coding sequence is TGTGCCAGCAGCTTAATGGACAGGGCTGGGGGCTATGGCTACACCTTC. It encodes CASSLMDRAGGYGYTF.

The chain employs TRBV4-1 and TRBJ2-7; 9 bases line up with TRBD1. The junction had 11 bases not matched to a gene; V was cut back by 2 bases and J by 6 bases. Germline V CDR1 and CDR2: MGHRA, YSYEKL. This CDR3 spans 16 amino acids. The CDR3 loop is CASSQISGTGRLEQYF. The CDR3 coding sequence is TGCGCCAGCAGCCAAATCTCCGGGACAGGGCGCCTCGAGCAGTACTTC.

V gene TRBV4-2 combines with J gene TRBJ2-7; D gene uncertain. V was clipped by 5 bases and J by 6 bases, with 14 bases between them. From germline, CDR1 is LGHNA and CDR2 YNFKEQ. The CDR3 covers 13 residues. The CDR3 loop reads CASSSRQAREQYF. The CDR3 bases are TGTGCCAGCAGCTCTCGTCAAGCGCGCGAGCAGTACTTC.